The rows below give T cell receptor beta chains drawn from one sample of a study of CXCR3-negative and CXCR3-positive naive CD8 T cells. One entry per CDR3 protein, without DNA, is what TCRdb gives after re-calling the 5' RACE reads. Across about 92,000 distinct CDR3 sequences, the top ten clones capture less than 0.85% of the sample. Specimen: naive CXCR3+ CD8+ T cells from blood. The receptors here all came from a human donor in good health. Some clones in this sample may be carry-over from other donors' samples. CDR3s include the opening cysteine and the closing phenylalanine or tryptophan.

v_call	j_call	cdr3_aa
TRBV27	TRBJ2-5	CASSGSGRLGETQYF
TRBV14	TRBJ1-5	CASSQGDQPQHF
TRBV7-9	TRBJ2-7	CASSPGGVYEQYF
TRBV29-1	TRBJ1-5	CSVLTGGMDQPPHF
TRBV15	TRBJ1-6	CATSRDPLSPLHF
TRBV28	TRBJ2-3	CASTPSSDLGGWDTQYF
TRBV19	TRBJ2-2	CASSREDREESGELFF
TRBV25-1	TRBJ1-5	CASSTRLEQGNQPQHF
TRBV6-2/TRBV6-3	TRBJ2-4	CASSSAGTGVAIQYF
TRBV12-3/TRBV12-4	TRBJ2-7	CASSYRQGKNEQYF
TRBV29-1	TRBJ2-7	CSVEIAGGYEQYF
TRBV7-6	TRBJ2-7	CASSFEDGYEQYF
TRBV15	TRBJ2-2	CATSARLETGELFF
TRBV10-1	TRBJ2-7	CASSDTPGQTNYEQYF
TRBV2	TRBJ2-1	CASSERDTGRNEQFF
TRBV11-3	TRBJ2-1	CASSFRGRLDNEQFF
TRBV7-9	TRBJ2-1	CASSKLAGGWEQFF
TRBV3-1	TRBJ2-3	CASSQDFLTATQYF
TRBV5-8	TRBJ2-7	CASSWGQGITDEQYF
TRBV14	TRBJ2-5	CASSQVRGGETQYF
TRBV25-1	TRBJ2-2	CASSEGPNTGELFF
TRBV29-1	TRBJ2-1	CSVVSAESSYNEQFF
TRBV5-6	TRBJ1-1	CASSLSNYLNTEAFF
TRBV28	TRBJ2-1	CASTSVGYNEQFF
TRBV5-4	TRBJ2-1	CASSRFNEQFF
TRBV9	TRBJ2-7	CASSPTDRHEQYF
TRBV6-1	TRBJ2-1	CASSTGTEAYNEQFF
TRBV15	TRBJ1-1	CATSRVTQNTEAFF
TRBV14	TRBJ2-3	CASSQVGASTDTQYF
TRBV29-1	TRBJ1-1	CSVNMDTEAFF
TRBV13	TRBJ2-7	CASSLGVSSYEQYF
TRBV23-1	TRBJ2-1	CASSQSRGGAEQFF
TRBV29-1	TRBJ2-1	CSVGTGSYNEQFF
TRBV28	TRBJ1-6	CASSLGLNSPLHF
TRBV30	TRBJ2-7	CAWSGQGGEQYF
TRBV29-1	TRBJ1-3	CSVEEGTGEGGNTIYF
TRBV29-1	TRBJ1-2	CSVGSGDGYTF
TRBV7-9	TRBJ1-1	CASSSIESYRGQTEAFF
TRBV13	TRBJ2-3	CASSPRRTGSTDTQYF
TRBV14	TRBJ1-4	CASSLTDATNEKLFF
TRBV5-1	TRBJ1-6	CASSLSRDHNSPLHF
TRBV4-3	TRBJ1-2	CASSQDHSGLHGYTF
TRBV12-3/TRBV12-4	TRBJ1-1	CASSLRLVMNTEAFF
TRBV4-1	TRBJ1-4	CASSLRDASSTNEKLFF
TRBV2	TRBJ1-1	CASSGDRAGTEAFF
TRBV14	TRBJ2-7	CASSQGYYEQYF
TRBV20-1	TRBJ1-4	CSARSDLGWSEKLFF
TRBV7-9	TRBJ1-1	CASSPRGFVNTEAFF
TRBV7-2	TRBJ2-7	CASSQQGAGDEQYF
TRBV29-1	TRBJ2-7	CSVESGINYEQYF
TRBV7-2	TRBJ2-2	CASSLLATGELFF